This T cell receptor beta chain is drawn from a study of Graves' ophthalmopathy and Graves' hyperthyroidism. Researchers took RNA transcripts and amplified TCR beta CDR3 regions from them. First-round RT-PCR used HTBI primers; second-round multiplex PCR followed. TCRdb re-analysed the multiplex PCR reads in MiXCR, keeping a single row per CDR3 protein. The sample has around 1,200,000 distinct CDR3 sequences, about 35% seen once. In its sample, this clonotype was seen many times. This clonotype was sampled from an adult man with Graves' hyperthyroidism. Material for sequencing was peripheral blood or thyroid tissue (not recorded which).

CDR3 protein: CASSLRQPHYGYTF. The CDR3 DNA reads TGTGCCAGCAGTTTGAGACAGCCCCACTATGGCTACACCTTC. This sequence joins TRBV12-3 or TRBV12-4 and TRBJ1-2, with D perhaps TRBD1 (5 bases). This CDR3 has 14 amino acids. V was trimmed by 3 bases and J by 3 bases, leaving 11 bases between them.